A selection of T cell receptor beta chains follows, all from one sample in a study of blood T cell repertoires in COVID-19. TCRdb's table, derived via immunoSEQ multiplex PCR, lists solely in-frame clones and lacks some. Altogether under 200,000 clones are present, 70% to 90% being singletons, with the ten largest covering under 0.85%. Input material: PBMCs or T cells enriched from blood (not recorded which). All receptors come from a woman between 18 and 30 years old who had recovered from COVID-19. The CDR3 runs from the conserved cysteine through the conserved F or W. D genes are given only for firm matches.

cdr3_aa | cdr3_length | v_call | d_call
CSAGLAGGYSTDTQYF | 16 | TRBV29-1 | TRBD2
CSASKAGLLYEQFF | 14 | TRBV20-1 | TRBD2
CASSQGGQEFYEQYF | 15 | TRBV4-1 | TRBD1
CASSLPGQGLNIQYF | 15 | TRBV28 | TRBD1
CASSLMGLAVPPAYEQYF | 18 | TRBV7-9 | TRBD2
CASSELGQGFGGYTF | 15 | TRBV19 | TRBD1
CASSFREFTDTQYF | 14 | TRBV13 | -
CATSRDPGSGGHEQYF | 16 | TRBV15 | -
CASSIRGTAGNTIYF | 15 | TRBV7-2 | -
CASSVDTGSGTGELFF | 16 | TRBV9 | -
CASSRQGGGYTF | 12 | TRBV19 | TRBD1
CASSFKLKNTEAFF | 14 | TRBV7-3 | -
CASSDETLDYF | 11 | TRBV6-4 | -